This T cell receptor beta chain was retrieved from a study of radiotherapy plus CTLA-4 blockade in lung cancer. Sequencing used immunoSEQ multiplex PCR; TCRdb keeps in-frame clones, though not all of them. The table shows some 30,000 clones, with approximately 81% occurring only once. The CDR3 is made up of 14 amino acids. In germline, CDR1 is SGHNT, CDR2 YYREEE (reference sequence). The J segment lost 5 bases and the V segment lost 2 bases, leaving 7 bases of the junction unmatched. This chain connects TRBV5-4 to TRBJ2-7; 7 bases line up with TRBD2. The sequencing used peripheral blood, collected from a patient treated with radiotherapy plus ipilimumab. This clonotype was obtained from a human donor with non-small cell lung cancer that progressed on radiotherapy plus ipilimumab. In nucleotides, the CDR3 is TGTGCCAGCAGCTTAAGGGAAGCGGGGAACGAGCAGTACTTC. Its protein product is CASSLREAGNEQYF.